Described below is a single T cell receptor beta chain sequence and its context. The sample is drawn from a study of blood T cell repertoires in COVID-19. Study-wide context: From T cells, B-cell-depleted T cells, or PBMCs came the material, which was cDNA or gDNA.

Original methodology: How many nucleated cells were present was estimated from reference gene primer amplification. Data came from immunoSEQ multiplex PCR; TCRdb stores just in-frame clones and leaves some out. V, J and clone size derive from that table, while D and trimming were established from the DNA sequence. The sample has some 150,000 clones, around nine tenths seen once. V was pared by 3 bases and J by 4 bases, with 6 bases between. CDR3 length equals 12 residues. Germline V gene data show CDR1 as MDHEN and CDR2 as SYDVKM. Sequenced: peripheral blood. This receptor was obtained from a woman in her 50s with active or convalescent COVID-19. The J gene is TRBJ1-2, the V gene TRBV28; D possibly corresponds to TRBD1 (5 bases). CDR3 in DNA: TGTGCCAGCAGTTTCGGGGGCTATGGCTACACCTTC. Translated: CASSFGGYGYTF.